One and the same sample provided the 27 T cell receptor beta chains below, sequenced in a study of PD-1 blockade in classical Hodgkin lymphoma. There was relapse after autologous stem cell transplantation in every patient, and there was variation in brentuximab vedotin exposure. Purification of CD4+ T cells from thawed PBMCs was performed via magnetic negative selection. The table came from immunoSEQ multiplex PCR; TCRdb's copy has only in-frame clones and leaves some out. Of roughly 7,200 clones in the sample, around four fifths are singletons; the top ten hold approximately 4%. The input for sequencing was CD4+ T cells from blood, taken at baseline. Receptor source: a human donor with classical Hodgkin lymphoma.

The chain combines TRBV6-1 with TRBJ1-5, with TRBD1 identical over 7 bases. Germline V gene lookup returns CDR1 MNHNS and CDR2 SASEGT. Trimming took 2 bases from V and 1 from J; bases not matched to a gene: 2. There are 15 residues in the CDR3. The DNA for the CDR3 is TGTGCCAGCAGTGAAAGGGGGCGAAGCAATCAGCCCCAGCATTTT. It codes for CASSERGRSNQPQHF.

The chain joins TRBV7-2 to TRBJ1-5, with unresolved D. There are 16 residues in the CDR3. Germline CDR1 SGHTA, CDR2 FQGNSA. V was cut by 1 base and J by 5 bases, with 15 bases left in between. The CDR3 nucleotides read TGTGCCAGCAGCTTAGAAGGTCCCGGGAACTATCAGCCCCAGCATTTT. The encoded protein is CASSLEGPGNYQPQHF.

This sequence joins TRBV5-5 and TRBJ2-5, with 9 positions matching TRBD2. CDR1 and CDR2 (germline): SGHKS, YYEKEE (reference sequence). V lost 6 bases to trimming and J lost 5 bases; unmatched junction nucleotides: 11. This CDR3 spans 15 amino acids. The CDR3 DNA sequence: TGTGCCAGCACGAAGAGGCTAGCGGGACAGGAGACCCAGTACTTC. It codes for CASTKRLAGQETQYF. Based on the CDR3 plus reference TRBV5-5 and TRBJ2-5, the full variable domain is DAGVTQSPTHLIKTRGQQVTLRCSPISGHKSVSWYQQVLGQGPQFIFQYYEKEERGRGNFPDRFSARQFPNYSSELNVNALLLGDSALYLCASTKRLAGQETQYFGPGTRLLVL.

This chain links TRBV9 with TRBJ1-2; D is uncertain. Trimming left V 0 bases short and J 8 bases short, with 11 bases between. CDR3 size: 13 residues. CDR1 is SGDLS, CDR2 YYNGEE, per germline. The CDR3 loop reads CASSVGSGTGYTF. The CDR3 DNA reads TGTGCCAGCAGCGTAGGGTCGGGCACAGGCTACACCTTC.

This rearrangement joins TRBV30 to TRBJ1-5; D call uncertain. V lost 4 bases and J lost 4, with 11 bases in between. Germline loops: CDR1 GTSNPN, CDR2 SVGIG (reference sequence). The CDR3 extends over 13 amino acids. The DNA for the CDR3 is TGTGCCTGGACGAGTAGTGTTAATCAGCCCCAGCATTTT. Translated, it gives CAWTSSVNQPQHF.

The chain is built from TRBV2 and TRBJ1-3; D might be TRBD1 (5 bases). This CDR3 is built from 14 residues. Trimming left V 5 bases short and J 1 base short, with 9 bases between. Germline CDR1 reads SNHLY; CDR2 reads FYNNEI. CDR3 coding DNA: TGTGCCAGCAGTAGAGGGGAGTCTGGAAACACCATATATTTT. Its protein is CASSRGESGNTIYF.

The chain is built from TRBV27 and TRBJ2-1, with 11 bases identical to TRBD1. J was trimmed by 6 bases and V by 3 bases; bases with no gene match: 1. CDR3 length equals 14 residues. CDR1 and CDR2 (germline): MNHEY, SMNVEV (reference sequence). Here the CDR3 reads CASSFGTGGNEQFF. The DNA for the CDR3 is TGTGCCAGCAGTTTCGGGACAGGGGGCAATGAGCAGTTCTTC.

There are a few counts of this clone. The genes are TRBV5-1 and TRBJ1-1, with D possibly being TRBD1 (6 bases). The CDR3 totals 13 residues. CDR1 and CDR2 (germline): SGHRS, YFSETQ. With 2 bases removed from V and 4 bases from J, the gap between germline ends came to 9 bases. This CDR3 is CASSFTGTTEAFF. The CDR3 nucleotides are TGCGCCAGCAGCTTCACAGGGACCACTGAAGCTTTCTTT.

The V call is TRBV30, the J call TRBJ2-7; 8 bases are a match to TRBD1. Germline CDR1 is GTSNPN and CDR2 is SVGIG (reference sequence). The CDR3 has 14 amino acids. With V trimmed by 5 bases and J by 4 bases, 10 bases remained unmatched. As DNA, the CDR3 is TGTGCCTGGGAAACACAGGGGGTAAGGTACGAGCAGTACTTC. Translating gives CAWETQGVRYEQYF.

The V call is TRBV11-2, the J call TRBJ2-2; 9 nucleotides line up with TRBD2. Trimming took 6 bases from V and 3 from J; bases not matched to a gene: 2. CDR1 is SGHAT, CDR2 FQNNGV, per germline. CDR3 length: 14 amino acids. CDR3 residues: CASRGLAYTGELFF. For the CDR3, the DNA is TGTGCCAGCAGGGGACTAGCCTACACCGGGGAGCTGTTTTTT.

V and J are TRBV19 and TRBJ1-5, with 8 positions matching TRBD1. V lost 8 bases to trimming and J lost 4 bases; unmatched junction nucleotides: 10. Germline CDR1 and CDR2: LNHDA and SQIVND (reference sequence). The CDR3 is 15 amino acids. The CDR3 here is CASWALTGGNQPQHF. CDR3 sequence (DNA): TGTGCCAGTTGGGCCTTAACAGGGGGAAATCAGCCCCAGCATTTT.

The chain has TRBV7-6 and TRBJ2-7; a possible D gene is TRBD2 (6 bases). Germline assignment: CDR1 SGHVS and CDR2 FNYEAQ. V was clipped by 9 bases and J by 4 bases, with 19 bases between them. The CDR3 has 14 amino acids. DNA for the CDR3: TGTGCCAGTTCACTCTTTAGCGGAGCTTACGAGCAGTACTTC. It translates to CASSLFSGAYEQYF.

This sequence joins TRBV5-1 and TRBJ1-3, with D hard to call. Per germline, CDR1 SGHRS and CDR2 YFSETQ. With 4 bases removed from V and 0 bases from J, the gap between germline ends came to 8 bases. The CDR3 has 14 residues. CDR3 coding DNA: TGCGCCAGCAGCCGCACTGACTCTGGAAACACCATATATTTT. Translation gives CASSRTDSGNTIYF.

The chain carries TRBV2 and TRBJ2-7; D perhaps matches TRBD1 (6 bases). The CDR3 spans 13 residues. Germline CDR1 reads SNHLY; CDR2 reads FYNNEI. V lost 2 bases, J lost 5 bases, and 10 bases lay in between. The CDR3 loop is CASSEQGFNEQYV. The CDR3 bases are TGTGCCAGCAGTGAACAGGGGTTCAACGAGCAGTACGTC.

The rearrangement links TRBV15 to TRBJ2-2; D unclear. The CDR3 loop spans 14 amino acids. V lost 5 bases to trimming and J lost 0 bases, with 7 bases between them. Germline V gene lookup returns CDR1 LNHNV and CDR2 YYDKDF (reference sequence). CDR3 bases: TGTGCCACCAGCGGCCGGACGAACACCGGGGAGCTGTTTTTT. Residues: CATSGRTNTGELFF.

This chain links TRBV28 with TRBJ1-6; possible D gene TRBD1, 5 bases. Per germline, CDR1 MDHEN and CDR2 SYDVKM. The length of the CDR3 is 15 residues. Trimming took 2 bases from V and 2 from J, leaving 7 bases between them. CDR3 coding DNA: TGTGCCAGCAGTTTACCAGGGACCTATAATTCACCCCTCCACTTT. Its translation: CASSLPGTYNSPLHF.

The chain joins TRBV7-2 to TRBJ2-5; D is possibly TRBD1 (5 bases). The CDR3 runs to 12 residues. The V end was cut by 3 bases, the J end by 5 bases, with 7 bases between. The germline V gene encodes CDR1 SGHTA and CDR2 FQGNSA. The chain's CDR3 is CASSFWGETQYF. CDR3 DNA sequence: TGTGCCAGCAGCTTCTGGGGCGAGACCCAGTACTTC.

This chain joins TRBV29-1 and TRBJ2-5; D possibly matches TRBD1 or TRBD2 (7 bases each). V was cut by 4 bases and J by 7 bases, with 16 bases left in between. Germline V gene sequence: CDR1 SQVTM, CDR2 ANQGSEA. There are 13 residues in the CDR3. The CDR3 DNA reads TGCAGCGTTGCCCTCACAGGGGAGGGGACCCAGTACTTC. Translation: CSVALTGEGTQYF. The variable domain in full, with the rest retrieved from reference TRBV29-1 and TRBJ2-5, is SAVISQKPSRDICQRGTSLTIQCQVDSQVTMMFWYRQQPGQSLTLIATANQGSEATYESGFVIDKFPISRPNLTFSTLTVSNMSPEDSSIYLCSVALTGEGTQYFGPGTRLLVL.

This chain joins TRBV7-2 and TRBJ2-2; D remains unclear. V lost 2 bases and J lost 5, with 3 bases in between. The CDR3 loop spans 12 amino acids. The germline V gene encodes CDR1 SGHTA and CDR2 FQGNSA. For the CDR3, the DNA is TGTGCCAGCAGCTTATTTACCGGGGAGCTGTTTTTT. The encoded protein is CASSLFTGELFF.

V gene TRBV4-3 combines with J gene TRBJ2-5; perhaps TRBD2 as D (5 bases). The CDR3 totals 15 residues. Germline V gives CDR1 LGHNA, CDR2 YSLEER. V was cut by 1 base and J by 4 bases, with 13 bases left in between. CDR3 protein: CASSQVATAGETQYF. The CDR3 coding sequence is TGCGCCAGCAGCCAAGTCGCAACGGCGGGAGAGACCCAGTACTTC.

The chain recombines TRBV28 with TRBJ2-5; 16 bases align to TRBD2. The CDR3 covers 16 residues. The trim removed 5 bases at V and 5 bases at J, leaving 5 bases unmatched. From germline, CDR1 is MDHEN and CDR2 SYDVKM. DNA of the CDR3: TGTGCCAGCAGTCCCTGGGGACTAGCGGGAGGGGAGACCCAGTACTTC. This codes for CASSPWGLAGGETQYF.

The chain is built from TRBV5-1 and TRBJ2-5, with 8 bases aligning to TRBD2. J lost 3 bases, V lost 0 bases, and 7 bases had no gene match. Germline V CDR1 and CDR2: SGHRS, YFSETQ. This CDR3 contains 16 residues. This chain's CDR3 is CASSLGAGEGEETQYF. The CDR3 nucleotides are TGCGCCAGCAGCTTGGGAGCGGGAGAAGGTGAAGAGACCCAGTACTTC.

This clone was seen once. The chain uses TRBV7-2 and TRBJ1-1; 8 nucleotides align to TRBD1. The CDR3 consists of 14 residues. The V and J ends lost 6 bases and 1 base, in that order; junction bases with no gene match: 4. Germline CDR1 reads SGHTA; CDR2 reads FQGNSA. The CDR3, as DNA: TGTGCCAGCAGTCGGGACAGGAGGAACACTGAAGCTTTCTTT. It yields the protein CASSRDRRNTEAFF.

This clone was found once. This chain joins TRBV5-1 and TRBJ1-3, with D uncertain. The CDR3 is 14 residues long. V lost 2 bases to trimming and J lost 8 bases, with 14 bases between them. Looked up from germline, CDR1 is SGHRS and CDR2 is YFSETQ. CDR3: CASSLGHSSDTIYF. CDR3 bases: TGCGCCAGCAGCTTAGGGCATTCGTCTGACACCATATATTTT.

The chain combines TRBV6-1 with TRBJ1-6; D uncertain. In germline, CDR1 is MNHNS, CDR2 SASEGT. Trimming took 0 bases from V and 14 from J, leaving 11 bases between them. This CDR3 has 13 residues. CDR3 in amino acids: CASSEARETSLHF. Here the CDR3 DNA reads TGTGCCAGCAGTGAAGCGCGCGAGACCTCCCTCCACTTT.

In its sample, this clone was seen once. V is TRBV2 and J is TRBJ2-5; no clear D. The ends were cut back, 6 bases at V and 2 bases at J, with 13 bases in the middle. The CDR3 runs to 14 residues. Germline V CDR1 and CDR2: SNHLY, FYNNEI. The CDR3, as DNA: TGTGCCAGCAGGGGCAATCCTGTACAAGAGACCCAGTACTTC. This gives the protein CASRGNPVQETQYF.

The chain combines TRBV19 with TRBJ2-1; 8 nucleotides agree with TRBD2. The CDR3 covers 16 residues. Germline V CDR1 and CDR2: LNHDA, SQIVND (reference sequence). The V gene end was trimmed by 4 bases and the J gene end by 4 bases; junction bases not matched to a gene: 9. The DNA of the CDR3 is TGTGCCAGTAGTACCACTGGCGGGAGGTGGTACAATGAGCAGTTCTTC. This translates into CASSTTGGRWYNEQFF.